The present T cell receptor (beta chain) was sequenced within a study of cytomegalovirus exposure and HLA in healthy donors. It was with 60 Vbeta and 13 Jbeta primers that the PCR ran. Clones were read by immunoSEQ multiplex PCR, and TCRdb kept only the in-frame ones, dropping some. The sample contains 200,000 to 250,000 clones, 70% to 85% of which appear only once. Per germline, CDR1 GTSNPN and CDR2 SVGIG (reference sequence). The CDR3 covers 15 residues. Trimming took off 5 bases at V and 10 bases at J, with 24 bases between the two ends. Sample: PBMCs. V usage is TRBV30 and J usage is TRBJ2-1; a weak D match, TRBD2 (6 bases). The TCR sequence derives from a woman aged 40 to 49 in good health and CMV-seronegative. The CDR3 region has the DNA TGTGCCTGGTCCCTCGGACAACCGGGGGTTTCGGAGCAGTTCTTC. Translation gives CAWSLGQPGVSEQFF.